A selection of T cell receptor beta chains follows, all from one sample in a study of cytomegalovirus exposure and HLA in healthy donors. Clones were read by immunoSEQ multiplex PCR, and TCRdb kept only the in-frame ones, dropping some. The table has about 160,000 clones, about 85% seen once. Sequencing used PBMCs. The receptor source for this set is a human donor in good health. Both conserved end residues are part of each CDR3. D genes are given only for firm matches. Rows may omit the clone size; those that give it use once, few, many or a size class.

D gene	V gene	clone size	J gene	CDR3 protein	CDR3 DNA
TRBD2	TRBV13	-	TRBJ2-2	CASSSAGLADTGELFF	TGTGCCAGCAGCTCCGCGGGACTAGCGGACACCGGGGAGCTGTTTTTT
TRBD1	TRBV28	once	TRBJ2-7	CATNWDRGYYEQYF	TGTGCCACCAATTGGGACAGGGGATACTACGAGCAGTACTTC
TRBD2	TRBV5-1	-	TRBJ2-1	CASSLISGLAGGPSQFF	TGCGCCAGCAGCTTGATTTCGGGACTAGCGGGAGGGCCCTCCCAGTTCTTC
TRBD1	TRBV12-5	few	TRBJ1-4	CASGLTGVAEKLFF	TGTGCTAGTGGTTTGACAGGGGTAGCGGAAAAACTGTTTTTT
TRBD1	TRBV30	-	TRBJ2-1	CAWSGFIRQGGSNGTYNEQFF	TGTGCCTGGAGTGGTTTTATCCGACAGGGGGGATCGAACGGCACCTACAATGAGCAGTTCTTC
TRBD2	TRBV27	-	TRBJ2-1	CASSLGTSGRDEQFF	TGTGCCAGCAGTTTAGGGACTAGCGGGAGAGATGAGCAGTTCTTC
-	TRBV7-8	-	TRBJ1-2	CASSLGLTANYGYTF	TGTGCCAGCAGCTTAGGTTTGACAGCTAACTATGGCTACACCTTC
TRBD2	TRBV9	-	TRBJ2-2	CASSHGLAASLITGELFF	TGTGCCAGCAGCCATGGACTAGCGGCCTCACTGATCACCGGGGAGCTGTTTTTT
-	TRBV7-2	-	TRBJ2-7	CASSRWRGSYEQYF	TGTGCCAGCAGTCGTTGGCGGGGCTCCTACGAGCAGTACTTC
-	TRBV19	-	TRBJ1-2	CATKPIDSHLYGYTF	TGTGCCACCAAACCGATCGACAGCCACCTCTATGGCTACACCTTC
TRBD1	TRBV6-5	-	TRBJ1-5	CASRKTGSQPQHF	TGTGCCAGCAGAAAGACAGGGAGTCAGCCCCAGCATTTT
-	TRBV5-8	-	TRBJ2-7	CASSYGTPTYEQYF	TGTGCCAGCAGTTACGGGACACCCACCTACGAGCAGTACTTC
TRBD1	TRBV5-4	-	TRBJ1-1	CASSPGGSEAFF	TGTGCCAGCAGCCCAGGGGGTTCTGAAGCTTTCTTT
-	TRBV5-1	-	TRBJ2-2	CASSSGFTGELFF	TGCGCCAGCAGCTCGGGGTTCACCGGGGAGCTGTTTTTT
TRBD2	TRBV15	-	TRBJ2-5	CATSRGTSGNEETQYF	TGTGCCACCAGCAGAGGGACTAGCGGGAATGAGGAGACCCAGTACTTC
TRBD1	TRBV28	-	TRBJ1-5	CASILGQGVGPQHF	TGTGCCAGCATCCTAGGACAGGGGGTTGGGCCCCAGCATTTT
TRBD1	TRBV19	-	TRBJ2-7	CASSVQGAEYEQYF	TGTGCCAGTAGTGTACAGGGGGCGGAGTACGAGCAGTACTTC
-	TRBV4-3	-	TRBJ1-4	CASSRQPGTNLNEKLFF	TGCGCCAGCAGCCGACAACCCGGGACAAACCTTAATGAAAAACTGTTTTTT
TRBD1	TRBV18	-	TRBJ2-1	CASSPGQGMVANEQFF	TGTGCCAGCTCACCGGGACAGGGGATGGTAGCCAATGAGCAGTTCTTC
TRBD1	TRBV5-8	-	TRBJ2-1	CASSLSGGSNEQFF	TGTGCCAGCAGCTTATCAGGGGGCTCCAATGAGCAGTTCTTC
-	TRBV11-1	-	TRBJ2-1	CASKDITYNEQFF	TGTGCCAGCAAGGACATAACTTACAATGAGCAGTTCTTC
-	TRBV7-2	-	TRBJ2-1	CASSLPNNEQFF	TGTGCCAGCAGCTTACCCAACAATGAGCAGTTCTTC
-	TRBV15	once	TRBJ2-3	CATSRDFQGFTDTQYF	TGTGCCACCAGCAGAGATTTCCAGGGATTCACAGATACGCAGTATTTT
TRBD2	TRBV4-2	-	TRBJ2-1	CASSQVGLAGDNEQFF	TGTGCCAGCAGCCAAGTGGGACTAGCGGGTGACAATGAGCAGTTCTTC
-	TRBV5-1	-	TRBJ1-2	CASSTLANYGYTF	TGCGCCAGCAGTACACTAGCTAACTATGGCTACACCTTC
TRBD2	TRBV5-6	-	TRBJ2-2	CASGPGTSGRVGGELFF	TGTGCCAGCGGTCCCGGGACTAGCGGGAGAGTCGGCGGGGAGCTGTTTTTT
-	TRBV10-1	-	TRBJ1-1	CASSESLQGNTEAFF	TGCGCCAGCAGTGAGTCGCTTCAGGGGAACACTGAAGCTTTCTTT
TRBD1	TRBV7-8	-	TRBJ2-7	CASSSSRTGTVFEQYF	TGTGCCAGCAGCTCCAGTCGGACAGGCACGGTTTTCGAGCAGTACTTC
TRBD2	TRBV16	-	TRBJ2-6	CASSQRSSGRGAPGANVLTF	TGTGCCAGCAGCCAACGGTCTAGCGGGAGAGGGGCCCCTGGGGCCAACGTCCTGACTTTC
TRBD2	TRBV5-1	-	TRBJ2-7	CASSAGLAGVRADYEQYF	TGCGCCAGCAGCGCGGGACTAGCGGGAGTAAGGGCCGATTACGAGCAGTACTTC